Included here is one TCR beta chain sequence, with context. The data were produced by immunoSEQ multiplex PCR, yet TCRdb's version contains in-frame clones alone and is incomplete. The sample lists approximately 240,000 clones; approximately 65% were seen once. This record comes from a study of shared clonotypes between healthy human individuals. The germline V and J ends were trimmed by 3 bases and 9 bases, with 17 bases remaining between them. Germline loops: CDR1 WSHSY, CDR2 SAAADI. The CDR3 consists of 14 residues. This sequence joins TRBV10-2 and TRBJ1-2; D is ambiguous. Sequenced input: memory CD4+ T cells sorted from blood. Indicated subset: CD45RA-negative fraction. This clonotype was sampled from a man aged 25-45 years in good health. CDR3 nucleotide sequence: TGCGCCAGCAGTGAACCACACACCCCGGCTCGCTACACCTTC. Its protein product is CASSEPHTPARYTF.